Listed here are 21 T cell receptor beta chains from one sample, sequenced in a study of neurological immune-mediated disorders. In TCRdb, the 5' RACE reads were re-called with MiXCR into one record per CDR3 protein. This sample carries fewer than 85,000 distinct CDR3 sequences, 3.9% of them seen once, and the ten largest clones take 1.3%. Sequencing input: PBMCs. The receptors were gathered from a man aged 25 to 40 with multiple sclerosis.

The chain uses TRBV7-2 and TRBJ2-4; D is perhaps TRBD1 (5 bases). V lost 6 bases and J 0 bases, leaving 15 bases between the germline ends. Germline V CDR1 and CDR2: SGHTA, FQGNSA. The CDR3 is 16 residues long. The CDR3 coding sequence is TGTGCCAGCAGACCTGACAGTCTAACAGCCAAAAACATTCAGTACTTC. It specifies CASRPDSLTAKNIQYF.

This clonotype was seen ten or more times. This sequence joins TRBV7-2 and TRBJ2-7; 7 nucleotides align to TRBD2. Germline CDR1 reads SGHTA; CDR2 reads FQGNSA. The CDR3 extends over 14 amino acids. V was pared by 0 bases and J by 5 bases, with 4 bases of the junction left unmatched. CDR3: CASSLAGGFHEQYF. The CDR3 DNA reads TGTGCCAGCAGCTTAGCGGGGGGGTTCCACGAGCAGTACTTC.

This clonotype was seen repeatedly, ten times or more. The chain combines TRBV27 with TRBJ1-4, with 8 bases lining up with TRBD1. Germline CDR1 MNHEY, CDR2 SMNVEV (reference sequence). Trimming took 0 bases from V and 8 from J; bases not matched to a gene: 5. This CDR3 is 15 amino acids long. CDR3 amino acids: CASSLSGQGREKLFF. CDR3 in DNA: TGTGCCAGCAGTTTATCTGGACAGGGACGGGAAAAACTGTTTTTT.

This clonotype has at least ten counts. V is TRBV29-1 and J is TRBJ2-1; D is tentatively TRBD1 or TRBD2 (6 bases each). The CDR3 runs to 15 residues. Germline-derived CDR1 and CDR2 are SQVTM and ANQGSEA. V lost 7 bases to trimming and J lost 0 bases, with 16 bases between them. The CDR3 protein is CSGEGGPSSYNEQFF. DNA for the CDR3: TGCAGCGGTGAGGGGGGCCCAAGCTCCTACAATGAGCAGTTCTTC.

This clonotype was detected ten times or more. V gene TRBV2 combines with J gene TRBJ1-5; 7 bases are a match to TRBD1. V lost 10 bases, J lost 6 bases, and 12 bases stayed unmatched. The CDR3 is made up of 14 amino acids. The germline gives CDR1 SNHLY, CDR2 FYNNEI. The CDR3 coding sequence is TGTGCCACCGCCGGCAGGGGGTTAGGTCAGCCCCAGCATTTT. It translates to CATAGRGLGQPQHF.

The chain carries TRBV18 and TRBJ2-1; D is uncertain. The CDR3 is 14 amino acids. Germline CDR1 is KGHSH and CDR2 is LQKENI. V shed 1 base and J shed 5 bases, with 9 bases lying between them. CDR3 sequence reads: CASSPQVRNNEQFF. DNA for the CDR3: TGTGCCAGCTCACCACAAGTCAGAAACAATGAGCAGTTCTTC. Full variable domain (rest looked up from reference TRBV18 and TRBJ2-1): NAGVMQNPRHLVRRRGQEARLRCSPMKGHSHVYWYRQLPEEGLKFMVYLQKENIIDESGMPKERFSAEFPKEGPSILRIQQVVRGDSAAYFCASSPQVRNNEQFFGPGTRLTVL.

Ten or more counts support this clonotype. V and J are TRBV2 and TRBJ1-4; TRBD1 matches 7 bases. The germline V gene has CDR1 SNHLY and CDR2 FYNNEI. V trimming: 5 bases; J trimming: 3 bases; junction bases outside the gene matches: 12. CDR3 length: 17 amino acids. In DNA, the CDR3 is TGTGCCAGCAGTTTGACAGGGCTTCCTGGGTCTAATGAAAAACTGTTTTTT. The encoded protein is CASSLTGLPGSNEKLFF.

There are many counts of this clonotype. This chain uses TRBV20-1 with TRBJ2-3, with D possibly TRBD1 on 6 matching bases. Trimming left V 6 bases short and J 5 bases short, with 12 bases between. The CDR3 extends over 12 amino acids. The germline CDR1 and CDR2 sequences are DFQATT and SNEGSKA (reference sequence). As DNA, the CDR3 is TGCAGTGCCACATACAGGGAAGATACGCAGTATTTT. Translated, it gives CSATYREDTQYF.

In its sample, this clonotype was seen a few times. A much larger clonotype is one base distant, so this may be a read error. The J gene is TRBJ2-3, the V gene TRBV5-4, with a weak D call TRBD2 (5 bases). The V end was cut by 4 bases, the J end by 2 bases, with 14 bases between. The CDR3 is 15 residues long. CDR1 and CDR2 from the germline V gene are SGHNT and YYREEE (reference sequence). Here the CDR3 reads CASSLTGRDTDTQYF. CDR3 nucleotide sequence: TGTGCCAGCAGCCTAACCGGCCGGGACACAGATACGCAGTATTTT. Filled out from reference TRBV5-4 and TRBJ2-3, the complete variable domain reads ETGVTQSPTHLIKTRGQQVTLRCSSQSGHNTVSWYQQALGQGPQFIFQYYREEENGRGNFPPRFSGLQFPNYSSELNVNALELDDSALYLCASSLTGRDTDTQYFGPGTRLTVL.

This clonotype appeared many times. The chain employs TRBV29-1 and TRBJ1-1; TRBD1 might be the D (5 bases). This CDR3 comprises 14 residues. Per germline, CDR1 SQVTM and CDR2 ANQGSEA. V dropped 3 bases and J dropped 1 base, with 12 bases sitting between them. The CDR3 sequence: CSVDGGSRNTEAFF. The CDR3 DNA reads TGCAGCGTTGATGGGGGATCGAGGAACACTGAAGCTTTCTTT.

This clonotype was seen many times. This sequence joins TRBV29-1 and TRBJ2-5; 8 bases align to TRBD1. With 4 bases clipped from V and 2 bases from J, the junction kept 6 bases outside the gene matches. The germline V gene has CDR1 SQVTM and CDR2 ANQGSEA. The CDR3 runs to 14 residues. The CDR3: CSVAGQGRQETQYF. Written as DNA, the CDR3 is TGCAGCGTTGCCGGACAGGGTCGGCAAGAGACCCAGTACTTC.

This sequence joins TRBV6-1 and TRBJ1-2; D call uncertain. V was cut by 6 bases and J by 8 bases, with 16 bases left in between. Germline V CDR1 and CDR2: MNHNS, SASEGT. The CDR3 spans 13 residues. CDR3 loop: CASRVAGSEGYTF. CDR3 nucleotides: TGTGCCAGCAGAGTTGCAGGATCCGAAGGCTACACCTTC.

This clonotype came up many times. The J gene is TRBJ2-7, the V gene TRBV20-1; unclear D gene. From germline, CDR1 is DFQATT and CDR2 SNEGSKA (reference sequence). V dropped 3 bases and J dropped 0 bases, with 9 bases sitting between them. The CDR3 runs to 13 residues. CDR3 sequence (DNA): TGCAGTGCTAGTGACGACCACTCCTACGAGCAGTACTTC. It yields the protein CSASDDHSYEQYF.

This clonotype was picked up many times. The V and J genes are TRBV20-1 and TRBJ1-2; TRBD1 aligns across 7 bases. The germline CDR1 and CDR2 sequences are DFQATT and SNEGSKA (reference sequence). V was clipped by 5 bases and J by 8 bases; unmatched bases: 20. This CDR3 is built from 16 residues. CDR3 region: CSAGIPGGQTEFGYTF. CDR3 DNA: TGCAGTGCTGGTATACCCGGGGGACAGACCGAGTTCGGCTACACCTTC.

This clonotype occurred many times. The V call is TRBV2, the J call TRBJ1-1; maybe TRBD1 (6 bases). Germline loops: CDR1 SNHLY, CDR2 FYNNEI. Deletions cut 4 bases from V and 5 bases from J, with 17 bases between. The CDR3 length is 15 residues. CDR3 sequence (DNA): TGTGCCAGCAGTGGCGACAGACAGGTGGGGACTGAAGCTTTCTTT. This translates into CASSGDRQVGTEAFF.

There are many counts of this clonotype. The chain employs TRBV6-6 and TRBJ2-1; weak D call: TRBD1 (6 bases). CDR1 and CDR2 from the germline V gene are MNHNY and SVGAGI (reference sequence). Between the trimmed V and J ends, which lost 2 bases and 11 bases, there was a span of 13 bases. CDR3 length equals 13 residues. CDR3 region: CASSYTEDSQQFF. The CDR3 nucleotides read TGTGCCAGCAGTTACACCGAGGACAGTCAGCAGTTCTTC.

This clonotype was picked up many times. The V and J genes are TRBV20-1 and TRBJ2-3; the match to TRBD2 covers 12 bases. Looked up from germline, CDR1 is DFQATT and CDR2 is SNEGSKA (reference sequence). Trimming took 4 bases from V and 6 from J; bases not matched to a gene: 5. The CDR3 spans 14 residues. The CDR3 is CSAMTSGGGDTQYF. The CDR3 DNA follows: TGCAGTGCTATGACTAGCGGGGGCGGGGATACGCAGTATTTT.

This clonotype was picked up one time. This sequence may be a read error, since a much larger clone differs from it by one base. The chain carries TRBV7-2 and TRBJ2-5; D uncertain. The V end lost 5 bases, the J end lost 4 bases, and 11 bases lay between the germline ends. The CDR3 runs to 13 residues. Germline CDR1 reads SGHTA; CDR2 reads FQGNSA. This CDR3 reads CASSKDGRETQYF. DNA of the CDR3: TGTGCCAGCAGCAAAGACGGGCGAGAGACCCAGTACTTC.

This clonotype was recorded many times. The V gene is TRBV9, the J gene TRBJ2-5; a possible D gene is TRBD1 (6 bases). Germline CDR1 is SGDLS and CDR2 is YYNGEE. This CDR3 spans 14 amino acids. V lost 0 bases and J 1 base, leaving 7 bases between the germline ends. The CDR3 region is CASSVGTAQETQYF. CDR3 bases: TGTGCCAGCAGCGTAGGGACAGCCCAAGAGACCCAGTACTTC.

This clonotype was found many times. This chain links TRBV5-1 with TRBJ2-2; 8 positions match TRBD1. With V trimmed by 1 base and J by 5 bases, 4 bases remained unmatched. From germline, CDR1 is SGHRS and CDR2 YFSETQ. This CDR3 is built from 15 residues. The CDR3 coding sequence is TGCGCCAGCAGCTTGAGACAGGGGTTAACCGGGGAGCTGTTTTTT. Amino acids: CASSLRQGLTGELFF.

This clonotype was observed many times. V gene TRBV20-1 combines with J gene TRBJ2-5; TRBD1 aligns across 9 bases. This CDR3 has 13 residues. V was clipped by 3 bases and J by 5 bases; unmatched bases: 4. Germline loops: CDR1 DFQATT, CDR2 SNEGSKA (reference sequence). CDR3 DNA sequence: TGCAGTGCTAGGGGGACAGGGAAGGAGACCCAGTACTTC. Its translation is CSARGTGKETQYF.